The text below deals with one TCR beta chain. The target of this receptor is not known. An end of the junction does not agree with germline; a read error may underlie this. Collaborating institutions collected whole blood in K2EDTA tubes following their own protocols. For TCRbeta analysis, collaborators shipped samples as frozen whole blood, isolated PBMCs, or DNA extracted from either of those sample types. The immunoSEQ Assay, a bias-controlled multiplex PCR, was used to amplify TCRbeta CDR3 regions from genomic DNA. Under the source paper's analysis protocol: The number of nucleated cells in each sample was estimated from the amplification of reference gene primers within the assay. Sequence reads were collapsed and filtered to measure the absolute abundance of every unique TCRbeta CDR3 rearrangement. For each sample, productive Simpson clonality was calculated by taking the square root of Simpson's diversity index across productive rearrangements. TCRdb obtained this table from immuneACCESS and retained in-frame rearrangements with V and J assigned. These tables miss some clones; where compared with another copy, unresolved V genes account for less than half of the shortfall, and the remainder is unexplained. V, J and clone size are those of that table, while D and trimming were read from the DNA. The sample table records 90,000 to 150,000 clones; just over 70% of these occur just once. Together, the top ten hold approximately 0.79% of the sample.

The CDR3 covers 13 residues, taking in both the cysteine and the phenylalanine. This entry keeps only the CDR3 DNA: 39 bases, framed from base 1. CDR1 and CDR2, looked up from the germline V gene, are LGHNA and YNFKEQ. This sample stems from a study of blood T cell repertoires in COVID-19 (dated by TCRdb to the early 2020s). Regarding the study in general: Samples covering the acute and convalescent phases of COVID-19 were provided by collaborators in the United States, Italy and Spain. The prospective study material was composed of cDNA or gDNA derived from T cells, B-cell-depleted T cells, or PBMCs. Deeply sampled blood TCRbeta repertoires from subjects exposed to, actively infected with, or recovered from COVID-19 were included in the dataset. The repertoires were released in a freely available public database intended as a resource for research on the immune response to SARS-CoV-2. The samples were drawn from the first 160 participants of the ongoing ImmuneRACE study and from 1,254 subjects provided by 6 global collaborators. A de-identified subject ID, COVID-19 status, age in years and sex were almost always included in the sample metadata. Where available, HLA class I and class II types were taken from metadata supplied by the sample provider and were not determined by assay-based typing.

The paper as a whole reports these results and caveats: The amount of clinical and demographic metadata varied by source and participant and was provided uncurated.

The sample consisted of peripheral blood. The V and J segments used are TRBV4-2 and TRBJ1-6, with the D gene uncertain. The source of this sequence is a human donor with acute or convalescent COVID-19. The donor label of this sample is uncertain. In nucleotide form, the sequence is TGTGCCAGCAGCCAAGATGAGGACTCCAGGTCCTTTTTT. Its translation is CASSQDEDSRSFF.